This T cell receptor beta chain was recovered during a study of post-analysis software for immune sequencing data. Whole-study results and caveats: Normalized Chao1 diversity was significantly reduced in patients versus controls. Five TRBV segments, TRBV5-6, TRBV5-1 and TRBV20-1 among them, were found more frequent in patients than controls. The authors found that F measure strongly co-clustered same-batch samples.

Germline CDR1 and CDR2: SQVTM and ANQGSEA. CDR3 length: 14 residues. J was trimmed by 4 bases and V by 4 bases; bases with no gene match: 8. This clonotype was picked up a small number of times. The antigen remains undetermined. Tagging with unique molecular identifiers was a feature of the TCR beta cDNA libraries. Each CDR3 protein gets one entry after TCRdb re-called the PCR reads with MiXCR. The sample consists of 380,000 or so distinct CDR3 sequences, around a third of them appearing once. The clonotype was recovered from a girl aged 10-17 years with multiple sclerosis. The sequencing sample was made of blood. This chain links TRBV29-1 with TRBJ1-2, with 8 bases identical to TRBD1. The CDR3 sequence: CSVGVQGGSYGYTF. The CDR3 nucleotides read TGCAGCGTTGGGGTACAGGGGGGTTCCTATGGCTACACCTTC. The complete variable domain, with remaining parts taken from reference TRBV29-1 and TRBJ1-2, reads SAVISQKPSRDICQRGTSLTIQCQVDSQVTMMFWYRQQPGQSLTLIATANQGSEATYESGFVIDKFPISRPNLTFSTLTVSNMSPEDSSIYLCSVGVQGGSYGYTFGSGTRLTVV.